A single sample gave rise to the 30 T cell receptor beta chains below, sequenced in a study of blood T cell repertoires in COVID-19. Generated by immunoSEQ multiplex PCR, the TCRdb table keeps only in-frame clones and is missing some. The sample holds 340,000 or so clones; approximately 86% are singletons and the top ten take approximately 4.4%. Sequenced material: PBMCs or T cells enriched from blood (not recorded which). The source of these receptors is a woman between 40 and 55 years old with acute COVID-19.

The chain carries TRBV18 and TRBJ2-5; D not resolved. V gave up 6 bases and J gave up 1 base, with 3 bases separating them. Germline V gives CDR1 KGHSH, CDR2 LQKENI. The CDR3 covers 11 residues. The CDR3 loop is CASSGQETQYF. The CDR3 DNA sequence: TGTGCCAGCTCCGGCCAAGAGACCCAGTACTTC.

A few counts support this clone. The chain joins TRBV7-9 to TRBJ2-3, with 9 bases fitting TRBD1. CDR1 SEHNR and CDR2 FQNEAQ come from the germline V gene (reference sequence). The CDR3 consists of 17 residues. The junction had 8 bases not matched to a gene; V was cut back by 4 bases and J by 0 bases. The CDR3 region is CASSYHLTGGSTDTQYF. The CDR3 coding sequence is TGTGCCAGCAGCTATCACCTAACAGGGGGCAGCACAGATACGCAGTATTTT.

This clone was found once. The chain has TRBV5-4 and TRBJ2-7; tentative D call: TRBD1 (5 bases). This CDR3 spans 15 amino acids. Germline V gene sequence: CDR1 SGHNT, CDR2 YYREEE (reference sequence). The germline V and J ends were trimmed by 1 base and 0 bases, with 11 bases remaining between them. The CDR3 protein is CASSLSGSSSYEQYF. The CDR3 DNA reads TGTGCCAGCAGCTTGTCAGGGTCTAGCTCCTACGAGCAGTACTTC.

The CDR3 sequence: CASSFLLGGRISEAFF. For the CDR3, the DNA is TGTGCCAGCAGTTTTCTCCTGGGGGGGCGAATCTCTGAAGCTTTCTTT. The chain carries TRBV7-9 and TRBJ1-1, with D possibly matching TRBD1 (6 bases). The CDR3 extends over 16 amino acids. CDR1 is SEHNR and CDR2 is FQNEAQ in the germline V gene (reference sequence). The V and J ends lost 6 bases and 6 bases respectively, with 23 bases between them.

The chain couples TRBV29-1 to TRBJ1-1; TRBD1 is a possible D gene (5 bases). V shed 6 bases and J shed 5 bases, with 13 bases lying between them. In germline, CDR1 is SQVTM, CDR2 ANQGSEA. The CDR3 length is 12 residues. CDR3 protein: CSVFRGWTEAFF. The CDR3 bases are TGCAGCGTATTCCGGGGGTGGACTGAAGCTTTCTTT.

The genes are TRBV4-3 and TRBJ2-3, with a possible D match to TRBD1 (7 bases). The V gene lost 0 bases and the J gene lost 4 bases, with 14 bases spanning the gap. The length of the CDR3 is 16 residues. CDR1 and CDR2 (germline): LGHNA, YSLEER. The CDR3 region is CASSQDNARGADTQYF. The CDR3 DNA sequence: TGCGCCAGCAGCCAAGATAATGCCAGGGGGGCAGATACGCAGTATTTT.

This chain connects TRBV2 to TRBJ2-7; 10 bases align to TRBD1. Germline-derived CDR1 and CDR2 are SNHLY and FYNNEI. This CDR3 is built from 13 residues. V was pared by 4 bases and J by 6 bases, with 3 bases of the junction left unmatched. CDR3 amino acids: CASSGGQGGEQYF. The CDR3 region has the DNA TGTGCCAGCAGTGGTGGACAGGGGGGCGAGCAGTACTTC.

CDR3 amino acids: CASSLDRNTIYF. CDR3 nucleotide sequence: TGCGCCAGCAGCCTCGACAGAAACACCATATATTTT. V gene TRBV5-1 combines with J gene TRBJ1-3; the D is unclear. Germline CDR1 reads SGHRS; CDR2 reads YFSETQ. This CDR3 spans 12 amino acids. The V and J ends lost 4 bases and 5 bases respectively, with 7 bases between them.

The V gene is TRBV5-4, the J gene TRBJ2-1, with TRBD2 matching 7 bases. The V and J ends lost 6 bases and 3 bases, in that order; junction bases with no gene match: 12. The CDR3 is 16 amino acids. From germline, CDR1 is SGHNT and CDR2 YYREEE (reference sequence). The CDR3 loop reads CASTMAGGRVYNEQFF. CDR3 nucleotide sequence: TGTGCCAGCACTATGGCCGGGGGGAGGGTCTACAATGAGCAGTTCTTC.

The chain carries TRBV5-4 and TRBJ2-5; the match to TRBD2 covers 8 bases. Germline V gene sequence: CDR1 SGHNT, CDR2 YYREEE (reference sequence). The CDR3 is 14 residues long. V shed 3 bases, J shed 3 bases, and the junction held 4 bases outside the gene matches. The CDR3 sequence: CASSWRAGEETQYF. The CDR3 DNA reads TGTGCCAGCAGCTGGAGAGCGGGAGAAGAGACCCAGTACTTC.

As regards this clone: An end of the junction does not agree with germline; a read error may underlie this. This chain links TRBV15 with TRBJ1-2, with a tentative D call TRBD1 (6 bases). CDR3 length equals 13 residues. Germline values: CDR1 LNHNV, CDR2 YYDKDF (reference sequence). The CDR3 sequence: CATSRVDVGDKFF. The DNA of the CDR3 is TGTGCCACCAGCAGAGTAGATGTAGGGGACAAGTTCTTC.

V usage is TRBV27 and J usage is TRBJ1-1; no definite D call. CDR1 is MNHEY and CDR2 is SMNVEV in the germline V gene (reference sequence). The CDR3 is 14 residues long. Trimming left V 6 bases short and J 10 bases short, with 21 bases between. The CDR3 is CASRTRQARLRAFF. The CDR3 region has the DNA TGTGCCAGCAGAACCCGCCAGGCCCGGCTGCGAGCTTTCTTT.

This clone was seen a few times. The chain has TRBV20-1 and TRBJ1-4; possibly TRBD1 for D (6 bases). In germline, CDR1 is DFQATT, CDR2 SNEGSKA (reference sequence). The CDR3 spans 13 residues. Trimming left V 3 bases short and J 10 bases short, with 15 bases between. The CDR3 bases are TGCAGTGCTAGTCAACAGGGCCCGGGAAAACTGTTTTTT. This sequence encodes CSASQQGPGKLFF.

This chain links TRBV5-1 with TRBJ2-7; 8 bases are shared with TRBD2. This CDR3 is built from 17 residues. Germline values: CDR1 SGHRS, CDR2 YFSETQ. Unmatched junction bases numbered 11, after V lost 2 bases and J lost 1 base. CDR3 nucleotides: TGCGCCAGCAGCTTCCTAGCTAGCGGGCAGGCGTCCTACGAGCAGTACTTC. Translated: CASSFLASGQASYEQYF.

The rearrangement joins TRBV28 to TRBJ2-7; the D is unclear. V was cut by 3 bases and J by 4 bases, with 16 bases left in between. Germline V gene lookup returns CDR1 MDHEN and CDR2 SYDVKM. There are 15 residues in the CDR3. This chain's CDR3 is CASSLSQVGSYEQYF. CDR3 bases: TGTGCCAGCAGTTTGTCCCAGGTTGGATCATACGAGCAGTACTTC.

This clone was detected only once. The chain uses TRBV25-1 and TRBJ2-5, with TRBD2 matching over 7 bases. The CDR3 contains 17 residues. Germline V CDR1 and CDR2: MGHDK, SYGVNS. Trimming at V came to 0 bases and at J to 2 bases, leaving 9 bases not matched to a gene. The CDR3 DNA follows: TGTGCCAGCAGTGAATACTTGAGCGGGGACCCTCAAGAGACCCAGTACTTC. Translation gives CASSEYLSGDPQETQYF.

This clone was seen once. The CDR3, as DNA: TGTGCCAGCAGCAATGAAGGGGTCACCGGGGAGCTGTTTTTT. Translation gives CASSNEGVTGELFF. The chain links TRBV7-6 to TRBJ2-2; perhaps TRBD1 as D (5 bases). The CDR3 runs 14 residues. Germline V gene lookup returns CDR1 SGHVS and CDR2 FNYEAQ. V was trimmed by 5 bases and J by 4 bases, leaving 11 bases between them.

As to this clone: Other DNA sequences from this sample encode an identical CDR3 as well. The chain has TRBV18 and TRBJ1-2, with 10 positions matching TRBD1. There are 14 residues in the CDR3. Germline trimming cut 6 bases from V and 2 bases from J; bases unmatched to any gene: 3. Germline V CDR1 and CDR2: KGHSH, LQKENI. CDR3 protein: CASSRDRGNYGYTF. CDR3 nucleotide sequence: TGTGCCAGCTCTCGGGACAGGGGAAACTATGGCTACACCTTC.

This chain connects TRBV7-2 to TRBJ1-2, with a possible D match to TRBD1 (6 bases). The V end lost 5 bases, the J end lost 5 bases, and 12 bases lay between the germline ends. The CDR3 has 13 residues. The germline CDR1 and CDR2 sequences are SGHTA and FQGNSA. The CDR3 DNA reads TGTGCCAGCAGCCTACAGGGAGGGTATGGCTACACCTTC. This sequence encodes CASSLQGGYGYTF.

V gene TRBV5-1 combines with J gene TRBJ1-5; tentative D call: TRBD1 (6 bases). Germline V CDR1 and CDR2: SGHRS, YFSETQ. Trimming cost V 5 bases and J 3 bases, with 12 bases left between them. The CDR3 length is 14 residues. CDR3 sequence: CASRAGADNQPQHF. The CDR3 coding sequence is TGCGCCAGCAGGGCGGGGGCAGACAATCAGCCCCAGCATTTT.

The chain is built from TRBV6-2 or TRBV6-3 and TRBJ2-7, with D hard to call. There are 12 residues in the CDR3. The V end was cut by 0 bases, the J end by 4 bases, with 4 bases between. Germline V lookup: CDR1 MNHEY, CDR2 SVGEGT. CDR3 DNA sequence: TGTGCCAGCAGTTACTCCCCTTACGAGCAGTACTTC. It translates to CASSYSPYEQYF.

This chain uses TRBV5-4 with TRBJ2-7; 7 nucleotides align to TRBD1. The germline V gene encodes CDR1 SGHNT and CDR2 YYREEE (reference sequence). The CDR3 runs 15 residues. V lost 5 bases and J lost 0; bases outside the gene matches: 8. This CDR3 is CASSTQGTLSYEQYF. Written as DNA, the CDR3 is TGTGCCAGCAGTACACAGGGGACCCTCTCCTACGAGCAGTACTTC.

The V gene is TRBV7-8, the J gene TRBJ2-1; 7 bases agree with TRBD1. CDR3 size: 14 residues. V gave up 5 bases and J gave up 2 bases; unmatched junction bases: 3. Germline values: CDR1 SGHVS, CDR2 FQNEAQ. CDR3 sequence reads: CASSRTGAYNEQFF. The CDR3 nucleotides are TGTGCCAGCAGCCGGACAGGAGCCTACAATGAGCAGTTCTTC. The full variable domain, rest sourced from reference TRBV7-8 and TRBJ2-1, is GAGVSQSPRYKVAKRGQDVALRCDPISGHVSLFWYQQALGQGPEFLTYFQNEAQLDKSGLPSDRFFAERPEGSVSTLKIQRTQQEDSAVYLCASSRTGAYNEQFFGPGTRLTVL.

The J gene is TRBJ2-1, the V gene TRBV15, with TRBD2 matching 10 bases. The trim removed 0 bases at V and 1 base at J, leaving 9 bases unmatched. The CDR3 spans 19 residues. Germline values: CDR1 LNHNV, CDR2 YYDKDF (reference sequence). CDR3 bases: TGTGCCACCAGCAGAGATAGGGGACTAGCGCCAATATCCTACAATGAGCAGTTCTTC. This translates into CATSRDRGLAPISYNEQFF.

The J gene is TRBJ2-3, the V gene TRBV7-9, with 8 bases lining up with TRBD1. J lost 3 bases, V lost 3 bases, and 14 bases had no gene match. The CDR3 runs 18 residues. CDR1 SEHNR and CDR2 FQNEAQ come from the germline V gene (reference sequence). As DNA, the CDR3 is TGTGCCAGCAGCTTCCCCCGAACCGGGACAGGAGTGACAGATACGCAGTATTTT. Protein: CASSFPRTGTGVTDTQYF.

The chain joins TRBV9 to TRBJ2-3, with TRBD2 matching over 8 bases. Germline V lookup: CDR1 SGDLS, CDR2 YYNGEE. The CDR3 length is 16 residues. J lost 7 bases, V lost 1 base, and 11 bases had no gene match. In DNA form, the CDR3 reads TGTGCCAGCAGCGTACAGATCGGGGGGGGCGGCTATACGCAGTATTTT. The encoded protein is CASSVQIGGGGYTQYF.

This clone has only one observation. The chain has TRBV5-1 and TRBJ2-3, with TRBD2 identical over 7 bases. The CDR3 has 16 amino acids. Germline CDR1 is SGHRS and CDR2 is YFSETQ. Trimming at V came to 2 bases and at J to 0 bases, leaving 6 bases not matched to a gene. CDR3 sequence: CASSLGTTSSTDTQYF. Here the CDR3 DNA reads TGCGCCAGCAGCTTAGGGACTACATCCAGCACAGATACGCAGTATTTT.

Remarks on this clone: Other DNA sequences from this sample encode an identical CDR3 as well. The CDR3 DNA sequence: TGTGCCAGTAGTATAGGGGGGGGCATTGGCTACACCTTC. It translates to CASSIGGGIGYTF. The chain carries TRBV19 and TRBJ1-2; the D gene is possibly TRBD1 (6 bases). The CDR3 extends over 13 amino acids. V was cut by 1 base and J by 7 bases, with 10 bases left in between. Germline values: CDR1 LNHDA, CDR2 SQIVND (reference sequence).

The chain couples TRBV25-1 to TRBJ1-6; D is undetermined. Germline-derived CDR1 and CDR2 are MGHDK and SYGVNS. This CDR3 contains 18 residues. Trimming cost V 1 base and J 14 bases, with 27 bases left between them. CDR3 in amino acids: CASSESIVSGKGSSALHF. The CDR3 DNA follows: TGTGCCAGCAGTGAATCAATCGTTTCGGGGAAGGGCTCGTCGGCCCTCCACTTT.

The gene calls are TRBV3-1 (or the pseudogene TRBV3-2) and TRBJ1-2; TRBD1 aligns across 7 bases. The CDR3 totals 12 residues. Germline loops: CDR1 LGHDT, CDR2 YNNKEL (reference sequence). J lost 8 bases, V lost 6 bases, and 6 bases had no gene match. The CDR3 DNA is TGTGCCAGCAGGACAGGGAATTTGGGCTACACCTTC. It codes for CASRTGNLGYTF.